This T cell receptor beta chain was retrieved from a study of T-cell memory formation after mild COVID-19. The CDR3 totals 12 residues. The ends were cut back, 5 bases at V and 6 bases at J, with 9 bases in the middle. Germline-derived CDR1 and CDR2 are SGHAT and FQNNGV. This clonotype was observed a few times. TCRdb ran MiXCR on the 5' RACE reads and lists one entry per CDR3 protein. The sample lists 70,000 to 100,000 distinct CDR3 sequences, about 13% occurring once. The chain carries TRBV11-2 and TRBJ2-3; weak D call: TRBD1 (5 bases). Input material: PBMCs or a T cell subset sorted from them (not recorded which). This clonotype was obtained from an adult woman who had mild COVID-19 (a few samples of this study predate the infection). Cell type and time point are not known. CDR3: CASSQGRDTQYF. DNA for the CDR3: TGTGCCAGCAGCCAGGGCCGTGATACGCAGTATTTT.